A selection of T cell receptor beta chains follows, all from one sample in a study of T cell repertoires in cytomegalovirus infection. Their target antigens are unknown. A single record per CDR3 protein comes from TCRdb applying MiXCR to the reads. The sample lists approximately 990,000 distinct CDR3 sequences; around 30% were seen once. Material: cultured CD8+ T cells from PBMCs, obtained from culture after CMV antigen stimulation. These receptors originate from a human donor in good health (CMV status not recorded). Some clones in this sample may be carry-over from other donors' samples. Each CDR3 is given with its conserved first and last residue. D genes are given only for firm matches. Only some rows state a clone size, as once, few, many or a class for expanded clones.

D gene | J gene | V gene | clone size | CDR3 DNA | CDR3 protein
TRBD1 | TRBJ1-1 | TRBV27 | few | TGTGCCAGCAGGGGTTGGGACAGGGCGGATAGGTCTGAAGCTTTCTTT | CASRGWDRADRSEAFF
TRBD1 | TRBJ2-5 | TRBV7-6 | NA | TGTGCCAGCAGCTTAGGCCTTGGACAGGGAGAGACCCAGTACTTC | CASSLGLGQGETQYF
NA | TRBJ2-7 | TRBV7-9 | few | TGTGCCAGCAGTCATCACGTCGGGGGCAGCTACGAGCAGTACTTC | CASSHHVGGSYEQYF
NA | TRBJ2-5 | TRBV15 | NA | TGTGCCACCAGCGCCCCTCCGAGGGAGACCCAGTACTTC | CATSAPPRETQYF
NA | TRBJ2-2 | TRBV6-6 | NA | TGTGCCAGCAGTTACCGATACAGGGCGGACACCGGGGAGCTGTTTTTT | CASSYRYRADTGELFF
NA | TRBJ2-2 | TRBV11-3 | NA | TGTGCCAGCAGCTATGCGCCGCCGGGGGAGCTGTTTTTT | CASSYAPPGELFF
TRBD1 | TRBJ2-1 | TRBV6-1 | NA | TGTGCCAGCAGTGAAAGCCGGGACAGCAGGTACAATGAGCAGTTCTTC | CASSESRDSRYNEQFF
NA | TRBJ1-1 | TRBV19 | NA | TGTGCCAGTACTGGGTCATTGGTTGAAGCTTTTTTT | CASTGSLVEAFF
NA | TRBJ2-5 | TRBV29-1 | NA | TGCAGCGTTGAAGATCCCCTGGAAAAGACGACGCCGTGGACCCAGTACTTC | CSVEDPLEKTTPWTQYF
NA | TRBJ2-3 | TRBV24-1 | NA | TGTGCCACCAGTGATTTGTTAGGCACAGATACGCAGTATTTT | CATSDLLGTDTQYF
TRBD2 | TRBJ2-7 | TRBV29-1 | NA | TGCAGCGTTGAAGCCGCAAGCGAGCGGGGGGGCCTCTACGAGCAGTACTTC | CSVEAASERGGLYEQYF
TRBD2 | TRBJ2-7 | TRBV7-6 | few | TGTGCCAGCAGCCCTCGACTCAGCGGGGGGGCCGTGTACGAGCAGTACTTC | CASSPRLSGGAVYEQYF
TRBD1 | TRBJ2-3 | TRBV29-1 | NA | TGCAGCGTTGAGACAGGGCTCACTAGCACAGATACGCAGTATTTT | CSVETGLTSTDTQYF
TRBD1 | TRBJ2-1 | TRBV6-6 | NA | TGTGCCTGTCGAGGGGACAGCTACAATGAGCAGTTCTTC | CACRGDSYNEQFF
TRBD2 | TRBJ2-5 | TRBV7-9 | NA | TGTGCCAGCAGCCCAACGACTAGCTGGATACAAGAGACCCAGTACTTC | CASSPTTSWIQETQYF
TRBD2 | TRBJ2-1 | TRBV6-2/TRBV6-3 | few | TGTGCCAGCAACCTAGCGGGAGGTAATGAGCAGTTCTTC | CASNLAGGNEQFF
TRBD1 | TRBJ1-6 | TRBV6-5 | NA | TGTGCCAGCAGTTACTCCGGGACAGGGAGTTCACCCCTCCACTTT | CASSYSGTGSSPLHF
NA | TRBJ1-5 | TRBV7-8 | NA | TGTGCCGGCAGCTTGGGTTCCGGAGTCATTAGCAATCAGCCCCAGCATTTT | CAGSLGSGVISNQPQHF
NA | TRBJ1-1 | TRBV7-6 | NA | TGTGCCAGCAGCTTGGAGTCGGGTGAAGCTTTCTTT | CASSLESGEAFF
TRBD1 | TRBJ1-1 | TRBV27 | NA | TGTGCCAGCAGTCCCTCAACAGGGGGCTGGACTGAAGCTTTCTTT | CASSPSTGGWTEAFF
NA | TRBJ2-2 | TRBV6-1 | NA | TGTGCCAGCAGAACCGGGACTCCGGTGGGCGGGGAGCTGTTTTTT | CASRTGTPVGGELFF
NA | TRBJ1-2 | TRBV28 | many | TGTGCCAGCGGAGATTGGGAAACTATTCGCTACACCTTC | CASGDWETIRYTF
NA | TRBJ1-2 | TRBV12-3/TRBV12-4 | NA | TGTGCCAGCAGTTTGGGTAGATTTTACTACACCTTC | CASSLGRFYYTF